This TCR beta chain was found in a study of vaccination effects on CD4 cells after COVID-19 (dated by TCRdb to between 2021 and 2024). About the study as a whole: Post-vaccine samples across the study were collected a median of 72 days after the second dose, with a range of 14 to 241. The full study included roughly 11 COVID-19 convalescent patients and a handful of SARS-CoV-2-naive healthy vaccine recipients. SARS-CoV-2 spike-specific CD4+ TCR repertoires were compared before and after mRNA vaccination in COVID-19 convalescent patients and in infection-naive vaccine recipients. In the study, cultures from other donors were sequenced using the Oncomine TCR Beta short-read assay on an Illumina iSeq 100.

Library creation used the immunoSEQ multiplex PCR assay. DNA from the CD4+ T cells that had been cultured and isolated underwent TCR beta CDR3 sequencing. Turning to the authors' computational methods: The analysis removed non-productive TCR sequences, trimmed reads to the CDR3 region, and retained only CDR3s that were 7 or more amino acids long. Antigen-specific clonotypes were identified using the MANAFEST web app by comparison of expansion in peptide wells against reference cultures. To count as positive, a clone had to show expansion at FDR<0.05 compared with the reference and with all other wells, an odds ratio above 5, and a frequency above 0.1% in two replicate wells. A clonotype was called cross-reactive if it was significantly expanded both in SARS-CoV-2 spike wells and in at least one common cold coronavirus spike condition. Using the stringdist R package, CDR3 similarity was measured by Levenshtein distance, and unrooted trees were constructed with ape in R 3.6.1. TCRdb re-hosts the immuneACCESS table, in-frame sequences only. Its copies lack some clones; in the studies checked, an unresolved V gene accounts for under half of them, and the cause for the rest is not known. Clonal size and the V and J genes are those of that table, whereas D and trimming came from the DNA. A total of under 35,000 clones appear in this sample, approximately 60% of them only once. Clones ranked in the top ten supply approximately 8.7% of the sample.

In the ViraFEST assay, PBMC were stimulated with viral peptide pools, and TCR sequencing was then used to find antigen-specific CD4+ T cell clonotypes based on their expansion. After less than 13 days of culture, CD4+ T cells were isolated with the EasySep CD4+ T cell isolation kit. Each participant received two doses of an mRNA SARS-CoV-2 vaccine, either BNT162b2 or mRNA-1273. The absence of prior SARS-CoV-2 infection in healthy vaccine recipients was confirmed by negative nucleocapsid antibodies before and after vaccination. Each well held roughly 2 million PBMC cultured in IMDM containing about 5.4% human AB serum, about 10 IU/ml IL-2 and gentamicin, along with approximately 10 ug/ml peptides. On days 3 and 7, half of the culture medium was replaced with fresh IL-2-containing medium. Each peptide stimulation condition was cultured in triplicate wells unless otherwise noted. PBMC were separated from whole blood using Ficoll-Paque Plus gradient centrifugation and were then either cryopreserved at -140C or used fresh. Overlapping peptide pools spanned the spike proteins of SARS-CoV-2 and the common cold coronaviruses HCoV-NL63, HCoV-OC43 and HCoV-229E. Genomic DNA was extracted from cultured CD4+ T cells with the QIAamp micro DNA kit.

Details on this clone: What antigen it recognizes has not been identified. No per-base quality is available; no much larger clone lies one base away.

The CDR3, from cysteine to phenylalanine, totals 12 residues. The sequence is cut down to CDR3 DNA, 36 bases in frame from base 1. The germline V gene (reference sequence) gives CDR1 as LNHNV and CDR2 as YYDKDF. Between the V and J ends, shortened by 4 bases and 6 bases respectively, the junction contains 10 bases. Overall results and qualifications from the work: Among healthy vaccine recipients, nearly all vaccine-induced clones were SARS-CoV-2 mono-reactive, and just 1 of 255 was cross-reactive with common cold coronaviruses. The study was limited by a small number of convalescent patients, and early post-infection timepoints were lacking. Marked clonal contraction was observed in both infection-induced and vaccine-induced clones at late post-vaccination timepoints, consistent with waning T cell responses.

The TCR comes from a human donor who received a COVID-19 vaccine. Sequencing was performed on CD4+ T cells from PBMCs cultured with SARS-CoV-2 spike peptides, taken after COVID-19 vaccination. The cell subset or site tag for this specimen amounts to: SARS-CoV-2 spike overlapping peptide pool stimulation. The chain is encoded by TRBV15 joined to TRBJ2-7, with the D gene not clear enough to name. The DNA reads TGTGCCACCAGCACAAGGATGGGCGAGCAGTACTTC. This translates into CATSTRMGEQYF.